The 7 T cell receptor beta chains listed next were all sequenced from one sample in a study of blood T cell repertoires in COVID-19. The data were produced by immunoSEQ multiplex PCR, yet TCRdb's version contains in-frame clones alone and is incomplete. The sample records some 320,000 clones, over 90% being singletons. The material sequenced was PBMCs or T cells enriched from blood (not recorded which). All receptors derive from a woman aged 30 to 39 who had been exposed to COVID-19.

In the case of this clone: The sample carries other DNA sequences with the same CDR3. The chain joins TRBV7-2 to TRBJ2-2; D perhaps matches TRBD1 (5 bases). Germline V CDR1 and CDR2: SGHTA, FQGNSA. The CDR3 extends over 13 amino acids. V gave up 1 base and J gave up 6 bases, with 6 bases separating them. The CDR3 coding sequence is TGTGCCAGCAGCTTAGTCAGGGCCGGGGAGCTGTTTTTT. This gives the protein CASSLVRAGELFF. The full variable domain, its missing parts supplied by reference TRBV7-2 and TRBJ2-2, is GAGVSQSPSNKVTEKGKDVELRCDPISGHTALYWYRQSLGQGLEFLIYFQGNSAPDKSGLPSDRFSAERTGGSVSTLTIQRTQQEDSAVYLCASSLVRAGELFFGEGSRLTVL.

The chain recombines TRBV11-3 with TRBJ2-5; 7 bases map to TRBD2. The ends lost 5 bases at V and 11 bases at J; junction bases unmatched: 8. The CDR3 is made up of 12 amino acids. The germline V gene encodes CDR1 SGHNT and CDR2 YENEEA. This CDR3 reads CASSPGLGVQYF. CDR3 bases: TGTGCCAGCAGCCCTGGACTAGGTGTACAGTACTTC.

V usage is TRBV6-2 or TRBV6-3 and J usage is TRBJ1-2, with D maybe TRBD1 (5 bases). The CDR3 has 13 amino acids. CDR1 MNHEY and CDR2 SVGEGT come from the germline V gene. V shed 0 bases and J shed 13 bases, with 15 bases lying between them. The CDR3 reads CASSYSGWNRRTF. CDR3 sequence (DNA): TGTGCCAGCAGTTACTCTGGTTGGAACAGGCGCACCTTC.

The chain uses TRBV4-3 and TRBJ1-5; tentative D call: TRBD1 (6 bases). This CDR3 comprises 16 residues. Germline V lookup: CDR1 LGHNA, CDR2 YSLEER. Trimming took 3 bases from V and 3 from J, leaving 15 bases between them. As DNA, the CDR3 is TGCGCCAGCAGCCAGGCCCTGGGGACATTCAATCAGCCCCAGCATTTT. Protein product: CASSQALGTFNQPQHF.

CDR3 region: CASSIEQGRGNTIYF. As DNA, the CDR3 is TGTGCCAGTAGTATAGAACAGGGCCGAGGAAACACCATATATTTT. V usage is TRBV19 and J usage is TRBJ1-3; D might be TRBD1 (6 bases). The V end was cut by 0 bases, the J end by 4 bases, with 10 bases between. CDR3 length: 15 residues. The germline CDR1 and CDR2 sequences are LNHDA and SQIVND (reference sequence).

DNA of the CDR3: TGTGCCAGCTCACCGTCCCGCACCGGGACAGGGTCCTACGAGCAGTACTTC. This sequence encodes CASSPSRTGTGSYEQYF. The rearrangement links TRBV18 to TRBJ2-7; the match to TRBD1 covers 9 bases. J lost 1 base, V lost 3 bases, and 10 bases had no gene match. Germline V gives CDR1 KGHSH, CDR2 LQKENI. The CDR3 totals 17 residues.

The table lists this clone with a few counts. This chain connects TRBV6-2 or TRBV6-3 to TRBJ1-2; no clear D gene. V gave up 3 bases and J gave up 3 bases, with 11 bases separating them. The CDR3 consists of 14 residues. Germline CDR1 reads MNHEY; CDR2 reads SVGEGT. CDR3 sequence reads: CASSYGGGDYGYTF. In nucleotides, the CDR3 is TGTGCCAGCAGTTATGGTGGCGGAGACTATGGCTACACCTTC.